This entry lists 32 T cell receptor beta chains sequenced from one sample in a study of vaccination and CD4 T cells after COVID-19. Their recognized antigens are unknown. Specified treatment: approximately 11-day PBMC culture with coronavirus spike peptide pools or control peptides (ViraFEST assay). The assay that was used to sequence DNA from cultured CD4+ T cells was the Oncomine TCR Beta short-read assay. TCRdb recomputed calls from the PCR reads with MiXCR, one row per CDR3 protein. The sample shows more than 15,000 distinct CDR3 sequences, approximately 50% of them seen only once. The sequenced sample consisted of cultured CD4+ T cells from blood. These TCRs come from a human donor with COVID-19.

V and J are TRBV20-1 and TRBJ1-1, with D unresolved. Germline V gene data show CDR1 as DFQATT and CDR2 as SNEGSKA (reference sequence). The CDR3 has 11 residues. The ends were cut back, 6 bases at V and 3 bases at J, with 8 bases in the middle. The CDR3 DNA reads TGCAGTGCGTTTTTCTACACTGAAGCTTTCTTT. Encoded protein: CSAFFYTEAFF.

The J gene is TRBJ2-7, the V gene TRBV30; TRBD1 agrees at 10 bases. The CDR3 sequence is 13 residues long. Germline CDR1 GTSNPN, CDR2 SVGIG (reference sequence). The trim removed 7 bases at V and 3 bases at J, leaving 6 bases unmatched. CDR3 in DNA: TGTGCCTCGGACAGGGGGGAGATCTACGAGCAGTACTTC. Amino acids: CASDRGEIYEQYF.

This clonotype has only a few counts. The rearrangement links TRBV29-1 to TRBJ1-1; D gene uncertain. Per the germline V gene, CDR1 is SQVTM and CDR2 is ANQGSEA. V was clipped by 8 bases and J by 2 bases, with 12 bases between them. The CDR3 contains 12 residues. Here the CDR3 reads CSTSSGNTEAFF. The CDR3 nucleotides read TGCAGCACCTCTTCCGGTAACACTGAAGCTTTCTTT.

The V call is TRBV7-8, the J call TRBJ1-6, with 7 nucleotides matching TRBD1. J was trimmed by 0 bases and V by 3 bases; bases with no gene match: 2. This CDR3 has 16 residues. Per the germline V gene, CDR1 is SGHVS and CDR2 is FQNEAQ. The CDR3 DNA sequence: TGTGCCAGCAGCTTGCGGGACAGCTCCTATAATTCACCCCTCCACTTT. It translates to CASSLRDSSYNSPLHF.

This clonotype was recorded a few times. The rearrangement links TRBV4-2 to TRBJ2-5; a weak D match, TRBD1 (5 bases). The CDR3 is 13 residues long. Germline V gene sequence: CDR1 LGHNA, CDR2 YNFKEQ. Trimming left V 4 bases short and J 5 bases short, with 11 bases between. The DNA for the CDR3 is TGTGCCAGCAGCCCGCGGCAGGGCGAGACCCAGTACTTC. Protein product: CASSPRQGETQYF.

The chain recombines TRBV20-1 with TRBJ1-4, with 8 bases fitting TRBD1. CDR3 size: 14 residues. With 6 bases clipped from V and 2 bases from J, the junction kept 5 bases outside the gene matches. Germline CDR1 is DFQATT and CDR2 is SNEGSKA (reference sequence). This CDR3 is CSAPRQGTNEKLFF. In DNA form, the CDR3 reads TGCAGTGCGCCGCGACAGGGGACTAATGAAAAACTGTTTTTT.

The rearrangement links TRBV25-1 to TRBJ1-3; maybe TRBD1 (6 bases). V was shortened by 2 bases and J by 8 bases, with 13 bases between the two germline ends. Germline V gene data show CDR1 as MGHDK and CDR2 as SYGVNS. CDR3 length: 14 residues. The CDR3 DNA reads as TGTGCCAGCAGTGAAATCGACCCAGGGGACACCATATATTTT. It encodes CASSEIDPGDTIYF.

The chain links TRBV7-9 to TRBJ1-6, with a weak D call TRBD1 (6 bases). The V end was cut by 2 bases, the J end by 6 bases, with 17 bases between. The CDR3 length is 17 residues. Germline V gene sequence: CDR1 SEHNR, CDR2 FQNEAQ (reference sequence). The chain's CDR3 is CASSLRETGRGNSPLHF. In DNA, the CDR3 is TGTGCCAGCAGCTTAAGAGAAACAGGGAGGGGTAATTCACCCCTCCACTTT.

The rearrangement joins TRBV19 to TRBJ1-2; TRBD1 might be the D (5 bases). Germline V CDR1 and CDR2: LNHDA, SQIVND (reference sequence). The CDR3 consists of 13 residues. Trimming pared 3 bases from V and 4 bases from J, leaving 9 bases between. The CDR3 reads CASSIGGIYGYTF. Here the CDR3 DNA reads TGTGCCAGTAGTATTGGGGGGATCTATGGCTACACCTTC.

This chain connects TRBV20-1 to TRBJ1-4; possible D gene TRBD1, 5 bases. Germline values: CDR1 DFQATT, CDR2 SNEGSKA (reference sequence). The length of the CDR3 is 16 residues. Trimming stripped 6 bases from V and 4 bases from J, with 21 bases between. The CDR3 DNA is TGCAGTGCCCCGATTATGGAGGGGCTCGGTAATGAAAAACTGTTTTTT. Encoded protein: CSAPIMEGLGNEKLFF.

This clonotype occurred a few times. The V call is TRBV20-1, the J call TRBJ2-2; 13 nucleotides line up with TRBD2. Germline CDR1 and CDR2: DFQATT and SNEGSKA (reference sequence). The CDR3 is 14 residues long. CDR3 sequence: CSTLAGGQAGELFF. The CDR3 region has the DNA TGCAGCACACTAGCGGGGGGGCAGGCCGGGGAGCTGTTTTTT.

CDR3 sequence reads: CASSGGRPETQYF. In DNA form, the CDR3 reads TGTGCCAGCAGCGGAGGACGCCCGGAGACCCAGTACTTC. V and J are TRBV5-4 and TRBJ2-5; D may be TRBD2 (5 bases). This CDR3 contains 13 residues. With 4 bases removed from V and 5 bases from J, the gap between germline ends came to 12 bases. Germline CDR1 and CDR2: SGHNT and YYREEE (reference sequence).

This clonotype was seen a few times. The chain links TRBV18 to TRBJ1-2, with TRBD1 identical over 10 bases. The junction had 8 bases not matched to a gene; V was cut back by 3 bases and J by 7 bases. Germline-derived CDR1 and CDR2 are KGHSH and LQKENI. The CDR3 spans 15 residues. The CDR3 DNA reads as TGTGCCAGCTCACCTACCGGGACAGGGGATGGTGGCTACACCTTC. This sequence encodes CASSPTGTGDGGYTF. Full variable domain (remainder filled in from reference TRBV18 and TRBJ1-2): NAGVMQNPRHLVRRRGQEARLRCSPMKGHSHVYWYRQLPEEGLKFMVYLQKENIIDESGMPKERFSAEFPKEGPSILRIQQVVRGDSAAYFCASSPTGTGDGGYTFGSGTRLTVV.

This clonotype showed up just a few times. The genes are TRBV6-5 and TRBJ1-1; possibly TRBD1 for D (5 bases). The CDR3 spans 14 residues. The V end was cut by 2 bases, the J end by 5 bases, with 12 bases between. In germline, CDR1 is MNHEY, CDR2 SVGAGI. The CDR3 region is CASSYGKGRTEAFF. For the CDR3, the DNA is TGTGCCAGCAGTTACGGGAAGGGACGAACTGAAGCTTTCTTT.

This chain connects TRBV12-5 to TRBJ1-2; TRBD1 aligns across 10 bases. This CDR3 is built from 17 residues. V trimming: 2 bases; J trimming: 3 bases; junction bases outside the gene matches: 9. Germline V CDR1 and CDR2: LGHNT, FRNRAP. The CDR3 DNA reads TGTGCTAGTGGTTTGACCATCTCGACAGGGGGCCACTATGGCTACACCTTC. Its protein product is CASGLTISTGGHYGYTF.

The rearrangement uses TRBV29-1 and TRBJ1-1; D gene unclear. The CDR3 covers 11 residues. CDR1 is SQVTM, CDR2 ANQGSEA, per germline. Trimming stripped 4 bases from V and 1 base from J, with 4 bases between. CDR3 sequence (DNA): TGCAGCGTTGGGCAGAACACTGAAGCTTTCTTT. Protein: CSVGQNTEAFF.

This clonotype has more than one count but fewer than ten. This chain uses TRBV6-1 with TRBJ1-6; D gene uncertain. Trimming stripped 6 bases from V and 7 bases from J, with 16 bases between. Looked up from germline, CDR1 is MNHNS and CDR2 is SASEGT. The CDR3 covers 15 residues. The CDR3: CASRNSGLKNSPLHF. The CDR3 coding sequence is TGTGCCAGCAGGAACTCCGGGCTCAAGAATTCACCCCTCCACTTT.

This rearrangement joins TRBV11-3 to TRBJ2-5; 14 nucleotides agree with TRBD2. CDR3 length equals 17 residues. Trimming at V came to 0 bases and at J to 5 bases, leaving 5 bases not matched to a gene. Germline CDR1 and CDR2: SGHNT and YENEEA. The CDR3 nucleotides are TGTGCCAGCAGCTTAGACCGACTAGCGGGGGGGGTGGAGACCCAGTACTTC. Its translation: CASSLDRLAGGVETQYF.

This chain uses TRBV7-9 with TRBJ2-7; a weak D match, TRBD1 (5 bases). The V end was cut by 0 bases, the J end by 2 bases, with 5 bases between. The V gene's germline CDR1 is SEHNR and CDR2 FQNEAQ (reference sequence). This CDR3 has 13 amino acids. The CDR3, as DNA: TGTGCCAGCAGCTTAGCGGACACCTACGAGCAGTACTTC. It specifies CASSLADTYEQYF. The variable domain in full, completed from reference TRBV7-9 and TRBJ2-7, reads DTGVSQNPRHKITKRGQNVTFRCDPISEHNRLYWYRQTLGQGPEFLTYFQNEAQLEKSRLLSDRFSAERPKGSFSTLEIQRTEQGDSAMYLCASSLADTYEQYFGPGTRLTVT.

V gene TRBV2 combines with J gene TRBJ1-2; D possibly corresponds to TRBD1 (5 bases). The CDR3 consists of 16 residues. The V gene's germline CDR1 is SNHLY and CDR2 FYNNEI. The V and J ends lost 5 bases and 6 bases respectively, with 22 bases between them. This CDR3 is CASSSSGAASWDGYTF. Written as DNA, the CDR3 is TGTGCCAGCAGTTCATCCGGGGCCGCTTCATGGGATGGCTACACCTTC.

In the case of this clonotype: One end of the junction does not line up with germline, which may come from a read error. V is TRBV6-2 or TRBV6-3 and J is TRBJ2-7; TRBD1 matches at 8 bases. Germline V lookup: CDR1 MNHEY, CDR2 SVGEGT. The CDR3 contains 10 residues. The CDR3 loop is CASRGQELDF. The CDR3 nucleotides read TGTGCCAGCAGGGGACAGGAGCTGGACTTC.

This clonotype was observed a few times. The genes are TRBV12-3 or TRBV12-4 and TRBJ2-3; 8 bases map to TRBD2. This CDR3 region has 16 residues. With V trimmed by 3 bases and J by 1 base, 6 bases remained unmatched. CDR3 nucleotides: TGTGCCAGCAGTTTGAGAAGCGGGGGCCGCACAGATACGCAGTATTTT. It yields the protein CASSLRSGGRTDTQYF.

This clonotype was detected a few times. In DNA, the CDR3 is TGTGCCTGCCGGGTCTCTAGCACAGATACGCAGTATTTT. Its protein is CACRVSSTDTQYF. The V call is TRBV6-2 or TRBV6-3, the J call TRBJ2-3; D is ambiguous. In germline, CDR1 is MNHEY, CDR2 SVGEGT. V shed 11 bases and J shed 0 bases, with 12 bases lying between them. There are 13 residues in the CDR3.

This clonotype was seen a handful of times. The chain joins TRBV24-1 to TRBJ1-1; D not resolved. Trimming removed 4 bases at V and 1 base at J, with 6 bases between. The CDR3 totals 13 residues. The germline V gene encodes CDR1 KGHDR and CDR2 SFDVKD. CDR3 sequence (DNA): TGTGCCACCAGTGAATCCAAGAACACTGAAGCTTTCTTT. Protein: CATSESKNTEAFF.

As to this clonotype: At one end, the junction sequence differs from germline, possibly due to a read error. The chain links TRBV6-1 to TRBJ1-5, with D maybe TRBD1 (6 bases). The CDR3 spans 15 residues. CDR1 and CDR2 (germline): MNHNS, SASEGT. The DNA for the CDR3 is TGTGCCAGCAGCCAAGGACAGAATAGCAATCTGCCCCAGCATTTT. It is translated as CASSQGQNSNLPQHF.

The table lists this clonotype with a few counts. V gene TRBV20-1 combines with J gene TRBJ1-6; 7 bases agree with TRBD1. Germline V gives CDR1 DFQATT, CDR2 SNEGSKA (reference sequence). The length of the CDR3 is 14 residues. V lost 6 bases to trimming and J lost 5 bases; unmatched junction nucleotides: 7. CDR3 sequence reads: CSATDDRDNSPLHF. CDR3 bases: TGCAGTGCGACGGATGACAGGGATAATTCACCCCTCCACTTT.

V is TRBV18 and J is TRBJ1-1, with no clear D. The CDR3 covers 15 residues. V dropped 1 base and J dropped 3 bases, with 12 bases sitting between them. CDR1 is KGHSH and CDR2 is LQKENI in the germline V gene. The CDR3 DNA reads as TGTGCCAGCTCACCACAGAGGTCCCAGCACACTGAAGCTTTCTTT. Protein sequence: CASSPQRSQHTEAFF.

This clonotype has just a few counts. This chain joins TRBV7-9 and TRBJ2-7; 8 bases match TRBD1. This CDR3 is built from 15 residues. CDR1 SEHNR and CDR2 FQNEAQ come from the germline V gene (reference sequence). Losses at the gene ends were 3 bases for V and 3 bases for J; bases not matched to a gene: 7. DNA for the CDR3: TGTGCCAGCAGCTTGGGGCAGGGGGCAGTCTACGAGCAGTACTTC. This gives the protein CASSLGQGAVYEQYF.

This clonotype was detected only a few times. The gene calls are TRBV11-2 and TRBJ2-4, with 9 positions matching TRBD2. V was pared by 5 bases and J by 10 bases, with 6 bases of the junction left unmatched. The CDR3 runs to 13 residues. Germline CDR1 reads SGHAT; CDR2 reads FQNNGV. The CDR3 here is CASSPSGAVIQYF. The CDR3 coding sequence is TGTGCCAGCAGCCCTAGCGGGGCTGTTATTCAGTACTTC.

By share of the sample, this clonotype is medium-sized. The chain employs TRBV12-2 and TRBJ1-2. TRBV12-2 is an annotated pseudogene. The CDR3 totals 17 residues. The CDR3 nucleotides are TGTGCAAGTCGCTACCGCCTGGCAGGAGGGAGCGACTATGGCTACACCTTC. Translated: CASRYRLAGGSDYGYTF.

This clonotype is medium-sized (0.01 to 0.1%) in the sample. J is TRBJ1-2 and V is TRBV6-5; 8 nucleotides align to TRBD1. With 4 bases clipped from V and 5 bases from J, the junction kept 6 bases outside the gene matches. The CDR3 runs 14 residues. The germline gives CDR1 MNHEY, CDR2 SVGAGI. CDR3 in DNA: TGTGCCAGCAGTTCCATTACAGGGGGGTATGGCTACACCTTC. Translation gives CASSSITGGYGYTF.

V and J are TRBV20-1 and TRBJ2-7, with unresolved D. In germline, CDR1 is DFQATT, CDR2 SNEGSKA (reference sequence). This CDR3 contains 13 residues. The CDR3 is CRWGQEHSYEQYF. Here the CDR3 DNA reads TGCAGGTGGGGTCAGGAGCACTCCTACGAGCAGTACTTC.